This T cell receptor (beta chain) was sequenced in a study of blood T cells in healthy people across ages. Study information: Template switching recovered approximately one barcoded beta molecule for every two T cells.

Using a J-beta primer mix together with a sample-barcoded 5' primer, a second PCR was run for roughly 6 to 12 cycles. TCRdb re-called the 5' RACE reads through MiXCR, storing one row per CDR3 protein. The sample has 650,000 to 800,000 distinct CDR3 sequences, roughly 44% seen once. Trimming stripped 0 bases from V and 6 bases from J, with 12 bases between. The germline gives CDR1 SNHLY, CDR2 FYNNEI. The length of the CDR3 is 15 residues. The sequence derives from a man aged 55 to 70 in good health. J is TRBJ2-1 and V is TRBV2; possible D gene TRBD2, 6 bases. Material for sequencing was blood. The DNA of the CDR3 is TGTGCCAGCAGTGAAGCCGCGGGGTTCCGCAATGAGCAGTTCTTC. Its protein product is CASSEAAGFRNEQFF. Drawing the rest from reference TRBV2 and TRBJ2-1, the complete variable domain is EPEVTQTPSHQVTQMGQEVILRCVPISNHLYFYWYRQILGQKVEFLVSFYNNEISEKSEIFDDQFSVERPDGSNFTLKIRSTKLEDSAMYFCASSEAAGFRNEQFFGPGTRLTVL.